This T cell receptor (beta chain) was profiled in a study of regulatory T cells in long-lasting Graves disease. Study-wide results and limits: Persistent patients had more shared public clonotypes (approximately 2,700) than new patients (about 1,000). Persistent disease samples used TRBV28, TRBJ1-2 and TRBJ2-5 preferentially.

Sequencing libraries for TCR beta were prepared with iRepertoire HTBI primers and Arm-PCR of CDR3 regions. TCRdb reanalysed the multiplex PCR reads using MiXCR and keeps one entry per CDR3 protein. The sample holds 300,000 to 500,000 distinct CDR3 sequences, about a fifth seen once. At least ten counts were recorded for this clonotype. Its specificity is not known. A junction end diverges from the germline sequence, so it may reflect a read error. Germline assignment: CDR1 SGHRS and CDR2 YFSETQ. This CDR3 is built from 13 residues. Time point specified: persistent/refractory GD, antithyroid drugs over 5 years with positive TRAb. RNA extracted from PBMCs served as the sequencing template.

This TCR derives from a female donor with Graves disease. Sequences were derived from peripheral blood mononuclear cells (PBMCs), sampled when the disease was refractory, from a patient treated with antithyroid drugs. This sequence joins TRBV5-1 and TRBJ1-1; D is unresolved. The CDR3 DNA sequence: TGTGCCAGCAGTTGGAGAGGAGGGACTGAAGCTTTCTTT. Translation: CASSWRGGTEAFF. Drawing the rest from reference TRBV5-1 and TRBJ1-1, the complete variable domain is KAGVTQTPRYLIKTRGQQVTLSCSPISGHRSVSWYQQTPGQGLQFLFEYFSETQRNKGNFPGRFSGRQFSNSRSEMNVSTLELGDSALYLCASSWRGGTEAFFGQGTRLTVV.